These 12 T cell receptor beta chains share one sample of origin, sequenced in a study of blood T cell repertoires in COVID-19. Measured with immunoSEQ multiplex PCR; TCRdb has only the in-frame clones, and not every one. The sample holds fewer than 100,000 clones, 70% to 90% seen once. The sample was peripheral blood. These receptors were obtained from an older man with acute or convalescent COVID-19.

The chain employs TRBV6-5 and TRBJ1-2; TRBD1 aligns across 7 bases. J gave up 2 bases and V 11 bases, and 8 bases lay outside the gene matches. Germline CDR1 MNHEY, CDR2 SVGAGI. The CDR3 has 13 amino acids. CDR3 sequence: CAALSQGNYGYTF. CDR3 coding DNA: TGTGCCGCACTATCACAGGGGAACTATGGCTACACCTTC.

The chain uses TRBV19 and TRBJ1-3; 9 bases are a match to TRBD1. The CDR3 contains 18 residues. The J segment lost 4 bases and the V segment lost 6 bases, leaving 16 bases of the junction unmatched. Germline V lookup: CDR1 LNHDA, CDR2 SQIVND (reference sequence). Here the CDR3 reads CASRPGQGRRGLGNTIYF. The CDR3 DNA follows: TGTGCCAGTAGGCCGGGACAGGGCCGAAGAGGTCTCGGAAACACCATATATTTT.

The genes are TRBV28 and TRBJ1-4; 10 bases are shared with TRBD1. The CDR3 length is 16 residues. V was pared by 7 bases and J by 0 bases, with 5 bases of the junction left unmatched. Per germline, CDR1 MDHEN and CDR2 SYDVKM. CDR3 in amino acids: CASIRTGGSTNEKLFF. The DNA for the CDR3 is TGTGCCAGCATACGGACAGGGGGGTCAACTAATGAAAAACTGTTTTTT. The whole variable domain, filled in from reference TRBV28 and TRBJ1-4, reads DVKVTQSSRYLVKRTGEKVFLECVQDMDHENMFWYRQDPGLGLRLIYFSYDVKMKEKGDIPEGYSVSREKKERFSLILESASTNQTSMYLCASIRTGGSTNEKLFFGSGTQLSVL.

The CDR3 nucleotides read TGTGCCAGCTCACCCACACATGTATCGAACACTGAAGCTTTCTTT. Protein product: CASSPTHVSNTEAFF. The genes are TRBV18 and TRBJ1-1; D unresolved. The CDR3 covers 15 residues. V was cut by 3 bases and J by 1 base, with 12 bases left in between. In germline, CDR1 is KGHSH, CDR2 LQKENI.

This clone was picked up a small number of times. The CDR3 reads CSVEVSGAGANVLTF. Here the CDR3 DNA reads TGCAGCGTTGAAGTAAGCGGGGCTGGGGCCAACGTCCTGACTTTC. The chain recombines TRBV29-1 with TRBJ2-6; TRBD2 matches at 7 bases. The junction had 2 bases not matched to a gene; V was cut back by 1 base and J by 2 bases. This CDR3 comprises 15 residues. CDR1 is SQVTM, CDR2 ANQGSEA, per germline.

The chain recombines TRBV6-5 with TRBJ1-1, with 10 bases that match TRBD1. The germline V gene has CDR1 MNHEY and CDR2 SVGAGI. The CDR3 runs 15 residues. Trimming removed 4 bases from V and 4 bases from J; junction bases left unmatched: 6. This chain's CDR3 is CASSFRTGGGTEAFF. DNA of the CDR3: TGTGCCAGCAGTTTTCGGACAGGGGGAGGCACTGAAGCTTTCTTT.

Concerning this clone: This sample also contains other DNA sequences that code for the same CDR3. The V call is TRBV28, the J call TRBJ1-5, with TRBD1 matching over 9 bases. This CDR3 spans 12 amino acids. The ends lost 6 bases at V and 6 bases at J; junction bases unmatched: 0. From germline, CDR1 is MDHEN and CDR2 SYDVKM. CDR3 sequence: CASRTGGQPQHF. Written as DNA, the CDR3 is TGTGCCAGCAGGACAGGGGGTCAGCCCCAGCATTTT.

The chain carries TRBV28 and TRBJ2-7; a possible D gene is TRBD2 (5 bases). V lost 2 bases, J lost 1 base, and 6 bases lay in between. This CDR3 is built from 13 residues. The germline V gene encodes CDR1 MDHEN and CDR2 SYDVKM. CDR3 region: CASSLGGSYEQYV. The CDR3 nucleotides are TGTGCCAGCAGTTTAGGCGGGTCCTACGAGCAGTACGTC.

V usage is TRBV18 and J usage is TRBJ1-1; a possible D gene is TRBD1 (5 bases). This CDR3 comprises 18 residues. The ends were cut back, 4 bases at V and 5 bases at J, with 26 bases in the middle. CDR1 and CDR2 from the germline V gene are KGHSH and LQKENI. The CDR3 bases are TGTGCCAGCTCACACGGGCCTCGGGGAGGGGTTACTTGGACTGAAGCTTTCTTT. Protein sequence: CASSHGPRGGVTWTEAFF.

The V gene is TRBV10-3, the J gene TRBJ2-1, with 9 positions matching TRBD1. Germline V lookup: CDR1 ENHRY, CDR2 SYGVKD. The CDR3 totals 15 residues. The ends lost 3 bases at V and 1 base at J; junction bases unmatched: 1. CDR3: CAISDDRGSYNEQFF. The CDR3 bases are TGTGCCATCAGTGATGACAGGGGGTCCTACAATGAGCAGTTCTTC.

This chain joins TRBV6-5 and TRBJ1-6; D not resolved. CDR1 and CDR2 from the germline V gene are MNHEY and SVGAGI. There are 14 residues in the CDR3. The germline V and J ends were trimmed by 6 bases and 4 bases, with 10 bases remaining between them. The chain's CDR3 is CASRIQIYNSPLHF. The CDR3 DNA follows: TGTGCCAGCAGAATACAGATTTATAATTCACCCCTCCACTTT.

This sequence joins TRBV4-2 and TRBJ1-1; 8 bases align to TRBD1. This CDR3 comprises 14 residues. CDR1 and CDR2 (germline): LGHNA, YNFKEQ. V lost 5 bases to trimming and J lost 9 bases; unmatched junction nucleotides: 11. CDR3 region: CASSSGQGGGKAFF. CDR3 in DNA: TGTGCCAGCAGCTCCGGACAGGGAGGGGGGAAAGCTTTCTTT.